The text below deals with one T cell receptor (beta chain). The antigen is unknown. Profiled with immunoSEQ multiplex PCR; TCRdb holds only in-frame clones, not every one. The sample records roughly 300,000 clones, roughly 88% being singletons. This sample was taken from a study of cytomegalovirus exposure and HLA in healthy donors. Germline assignment: CDR1 SGHDN and CDR2 FVKESK. Germline trimming cut 3 bases from V and 6 bases from J; bases unmatched to any gene: 10. The CDR3 contains 16 residues. Study-wide results and limits: CMV antigen specificity was confirmed in vitro for a few CMV-associated chains.

The V and J genes are TRBV14 and TRBJ2-7; 11 nucleotides align to TRBD2. The sample comprised PBMCs. This receptor was identified in a woman between 18 and 29 years old in good health and CMV-seronegative. The CDR3 loop reads CASSQPTSGSPREQYF. The CDR3 region has the DNA TGTGCCAGCAGCCAGCCCACTAGCGGGAGCCCCCGCGAGCAGTACTTC.